The rows below give T cell receptor beta chains drawn from one sample of a study of OX40 agonist ivuxolimab in advanced cancers. This table comes from immunoSEQ multiplex PCR, and its TCRdb copy is limited to in-frame clones, with some not included. This sample has about 7,000 clones; 76% occur once, and the top ten carry 30% to 40%. The starting material was CD4+ or CD8+ T cells sorted from blood, obtained in a trial of the OX40 agonist ivuxolimab. These receptors all stem from an adult with an advanced solid tumor such as melanoma, head and neck, liver or kidney cancer. The CDR3 runs from the conserved cysteine through the conserved F or W. A D gene is named only where the DNA matches it firmly. The size field is filled for only some rows; it gives once, few, many or a size class.

>TRBJ2-7|TRBV7-9|NA|NA
TGTGCCAGCAGCTTAGCCGACAGACCAGGGTTGGAGCAGTACTTC
CASSLADRPGLEQYF
>TRBJ1-5|TRBV27|NA|NA
TGTGCCAGCAGTTTGAGGGGCCCCAATCAGCCCCAGCATTTT
CASSLRGPNQPQHF
>TRBJ2-7|TRBV19|TRBD2|NA
TGTGCCAGCGGGGGGGGAATATACGAGCAGTACTTC
CASGGGIYEQYF
>TRBJ1-5|TRBV27|NA|once
TGTGCCAGCAGTTTATCAGGGCGAAGCAATCAGCCCCAGCATTTT
CASSLSGRSNQPQHF
>TRBJ2-1|TRBV9|NA|once
TGTGCCAGCAGCGTAGTCTACAATGAGCAGTTCTTC
CASSVVYNEQFF
>TRBJ2-1|TRBV19|NA|NA
TGTGCCAGCAACCTGGGGCTAGTGGGATACAATGAGCAGTTCTTC
CASNLGLVGYNEQFF
>TRBJ1-1|TRBV10-3|NA|NA
TGTGCCATCAGTGAGTCAAGGGGAGTGACGAACACTGAAGCTTTCTTT
CAISESRGVTNTEAFF
>TRBJ2-7|TRBV7-3|NA|once
TGTGCCAGCAGCCCCGGACCGAACTACGAGCAGTACTTC
CASSPGPNYEQYF
>TRBJ2-2|TRBV9|TRBD2|NA
TGTGCCAGCAGCAGACTAGCGTCGAACACCGGGGAGCTGTTTTTT
CASSRLASNTGELFF
>TRBJ2-1|TRBV5-1|TRBD2|NA
TGCGCCAGCAGACCCCGAGGACTAGCCCTAGGGGATGAGCAGTTCTTC
CASRPRGLALGDEQFF
>TRBJ2-5|TRBV5-1|TRBD1|once
TGCGCCAGCCGGACAGGCCCCCAAGAGACCCAGTACTTC
CASRTGPQETQYF
>TRBJ2-3|TRBV27|NA|once
TGTGCCAGCAGTCCCCTAGGGACGCATACTAGCACAGATACGCAGTATTTT
CASSPLGTHTSTDTQYF
>TRBJ1-4|TRBV6-6|NA|few
TGTGCCAGCAGTTACACTCGCGAAAAACTGTTTTTT
CASSYTREKLFF
>TRBJ1-1|TRBV25-1|NA|NA
TGTGCCAGCAGTGAATGGAACACTGAAGCTTTCTTT
CASSEWNTEAFF
>TRBJ2-3|TRBV6-4|NA|NA
TGTGCCAGCAGTGACGGGCCGGGAGAGACAGATACGCAGTATTTT
CASSDGPGETDTQYF
>TRBJ2-3|TRBV5-6|NA|NA
TGTGCCAGCAGCCGGGACACCTCGAGCACAGATACGCAGTATTTT
CASSRDTSSTDTQYF
>TRBJ2-1|TRBV4-1|NA|NA
TGCGCCAGCAGCCAAGATTGGGGCAGCTCCTACAATGAGCAGTTCTTC
CASSQDWGSSYNEQFF
>TRBJ1-4|TRBV6-6|NA|few
TGTGCCAGCAGCGACAGGATTGCAACTAATGAAAAACTGTTTTTT
CASSDRIATNEKLFF
>TRBJ2-1|TRBV6-6|TRBD2|large
TGTGCCAGCAGTTACGATGGGACTAGCGATTACAATGAGCAGTTCTTC
CASSYDGTSDYNEQFF
>TRBJ1-1|TRBV19|NA|NA
TGTGCCAGTAGCCGTATTTACTACTCGAGGGACACTGAAGCTTTCTTT
CASSRIYYSRDTEAFF
>TRBJ1-5|TRBV6-1|TRBD1|NA
TGTGCCAGCAGTGAATCACCCGGGACAGGCAATCAGCCCCAGCATTTT
CASSESPGTGNQPQHF
>TRBJ2-7|TRBV7-9|NA|NA
TGTGCCAGCAGCTCCCCGGGCGTAAGGTCCTACGAGCAGTACTTC
CASSSPGVRSYEQYF
>TRBJ2-1|TRBV4-3|NA|NA
TGCGCCAGCAGCACTTTGTACAATGAGCAGTTCTTC
CASSTLYNEQFF
>TRBJ2-3|TRBV4-3|NA|NA
TGCGCCAGCAGCCAGGAACTAGAAGTAGATACGCAGTATTTT
CASSQELEVDTQYF